This record covers a single TCR beta chain. Its antigen is not known. Germline V gene data show CDR1 as MDHEN and CDR2 as SYDVKM. The CDR3 runs to 16 residues. V lost 4 bases to trimming and J lost 5 bases; unmatched junction nucleotides: 10. This entry is derived from a study of beta chain features in type 1 diabetes. Broader study findings: Moderate but significant shortening of TCRB CDR3s was recorded in all four CD4+ subsets from Type 1 diabetes patients.

Of the isolated RNA, all was reverse transcribed, and so the sequenced material was expressed TCRB transcripts. Profiled with immunoSEQ multiplex PCR; TCRdb holds only in-frame clones, not every one. The table has some 99,000 clones, 40% seen once. The sequence was obtained from a woman between 18 and 30 years old in good health. The chain links TRBV28 to TRBJ2-5; 10 bases are a match to TRBD2. The sequenced material came from stem cell memory CD4+ T cells from blood. This chain's CDR3 is CASSSLKSGRGETQYF. CDR3 DNA sequence: TGTGCCAGCAGTTCCCTGAAAAGCGGGAGGGGGGAGACCCAGTACTTC.